This T cell receptor beta chain was identified in a study of cytomegalovirus exposure and HLA in healthy donors. Study-level information: Assignment to the Caucasian-associated ancestry cluster applied to approximately 79% of the approximately 380 genotyped donors. Study-level results: Some segments of the V type, notably TRBV6-2 and TRBV6-3, were excluded as indistinguishable. Most sequenced TCRs were rare (though some public TCRs occurred in many donors).

The PCR had 60 Vbeta and 13 Jbeta primers. Produced via immunoSEQ multiplex PCR; TCRdb's table is partial and in-frame only. The table lists over 80,000 clones, around 74% of them singletons. Only one count was recorded for this clone. The antigen remains unidentified. The germline V gene encodes CDR1 LGHNA and CDR2 YNFKEQ. The V and J ends lost 4 bases and 0 bases, in that order; junction bases with no gene match: 7. The CDR3 spans 16 residues. This clonotype was obtained from a female donor in good health and CMV-seropositive. Sequenced sample: PBMCs. The chain employs TRBV4-2 and TRBJ2-3; 7 nucleotides align to TRBD2. Written as DNA, the CDR3 is TGTGCCAGCAGCCCTCGGACTAGTGGGAGCACAGATACGCAGTATTTT. Translation gives CASSPRTSGSTDTQYF.